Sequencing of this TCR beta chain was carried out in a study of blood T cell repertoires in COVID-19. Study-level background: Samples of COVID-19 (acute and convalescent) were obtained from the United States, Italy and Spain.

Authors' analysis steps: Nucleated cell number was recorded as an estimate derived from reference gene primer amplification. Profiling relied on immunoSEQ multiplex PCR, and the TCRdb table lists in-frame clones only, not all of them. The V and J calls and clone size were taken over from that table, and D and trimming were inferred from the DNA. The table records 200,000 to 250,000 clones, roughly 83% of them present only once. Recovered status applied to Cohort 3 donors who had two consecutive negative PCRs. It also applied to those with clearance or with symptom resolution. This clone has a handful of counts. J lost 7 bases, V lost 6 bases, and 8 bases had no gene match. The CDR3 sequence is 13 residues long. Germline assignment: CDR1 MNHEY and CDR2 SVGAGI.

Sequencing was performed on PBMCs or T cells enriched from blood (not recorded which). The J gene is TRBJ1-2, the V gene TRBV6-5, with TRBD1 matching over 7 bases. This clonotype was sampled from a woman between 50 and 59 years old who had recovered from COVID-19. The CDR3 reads CASSQQGSSGYTF. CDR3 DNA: TGTGCCAGCAGCCAACAGGGGTCTAGTGGCTACACCTTC.